These 30 T cell receptor beta chains originate from one sample sequenced in a study of blood T cell repertoires in COVID-19 (dated by TCRdb to about 2020). The library was built by means of the immunoSEQ multiplex PCR assay. The clones in this table, taken by TCRdb from immuneACCESS, are in-frame only. Not every clone is retained; where verified, under half of the shortfall comes from an unresolved V gene, and the cause of the rest is unknown. This sample comprises 150,000 or so clones, about 91% of them detected only once. The ten biggest clones cover approximately 10% of the sample. The sequencing input was peripheral blood. These TCRs come from a man aged 45-60 years with acute or convalescent COVID-19.

V is TRBV29-1 and J is TRBJ1-1, with TRBD1 as a possible D gene (5 bases). Germline V gene data show CDR1 as SQVTM and CDR2 as ANQGSEA. CDR3 length: 13 amino acids. V dropped 5 bases and J dropped 1 base, with 11 bases sitting between them. CDR3 in amino acids: CSVFTDRNTEAFF. The CDR3 nucleotides read TGCAGCGTTTTTACAGACAGGAACACTGAAGCTTTCTTT.

The J gene is TRBJ2-6, the V gene TRBV7-2; TRBD1 matches at 7 bases. The CDR3 has 18 amino acids. The trim removed 4 bases at V and 0 bases at J, leaving 9 bases unmatched. The germline V gene encodes CDR1 SGHTA and CDR2 FQGNSA. CDR3 coding DNA: TGTGCCAGCAGCTCCAGGGACAGATTAAGCTCTGGGGCCAACGTCCTGACTTTC. Residues: CASSSRDRLSSGANVLTF.

J is TRBJ2-7 and V is TRBV11-3; TRBD1 might be the D (6 bases). Per the germline V gene, CDR1 is SGHNT and CDR2 is YENEEA. The CDR3 runs 15 residues. V was clipped by 5 bases and J by 2 bases, with 16 bases between them. The DNA of the CDR3 is TGTGCCAGCAGCCGGATGACAGGCCCGCCCTACGAGCAGTACTTC. The encoded protein is CASSRMTGPPYEQYF.

The chain combines TRBV10-3 with TRBJ2-7; TRBD1 is a possible D gene (5 bases). The germline CDR1 and CDR2 sequences are ENHRY and SYGVKD. The CDR3 spans 15 residues. V was pared by 0 bases and J by 3 bases, with 12 bases between. The DNA for the CDR3 is TGTGCCATCAGTGAGTCGGGGCAGGGTAGCTACGAGCAGTACTTC. Its protein is CAISESGQGSYEQYF.

The rearrangement joins TRBV27 to TRBJ2-7; no definite D call. V lost 0 bases and J lost 4, with 10 bases in between. Germline-derived CDR1 and CDR2 are MNHEY and SMNVEV (reference sequence). This CDR3 has 14 residues. The CDR3 loop is CASSLSPQWYEQYF. Written as DNA, the CDR3 is TGTGCCAGCAGTTTATCCCCCCAGTGGTACGAGCAGTACTTC.

The J gene is TRBJ1-2, the V gene TRBV6-5, with TRBD1 identical over 12 bases. Germline CDR1 and CDR2: MNHEY and SVGAGI. Trimming took 0 bases from V and 5 from J; bases not matched to a gene: 4. CDR3 length equals 16 residues. The CDR3 is CASSYSGTGGYYGYTF. DNA of the CDR3: TGTGCCAGCAGTTACTCTGGGACAGGGGGCTATTATGGCTACACCTTC.

This rearrangement joins TRBV19 to TRBJ1-2; 7 nucleotides line up with TRBD1. The CDR3 has 17 amino acids. V shed 7 bases and J 0 bases; nucleotides not matched to a gene: 14. From germline, CDR1 is LNHDA and CDR2 SQIVND (reference sequence). Here the CDR3 DNA reads TGTGCCAGTACCTCCCGAAGGACAGGCCAAGCTAACTATGGCTACACCTTC. Translating it yields CASTSRRTGQANYGYTF.

The chain links TRBV11-2 to TRBJ2-5; no firm D call. V lost 2 bases, J lost 2 bases, and 9 bases lay in between. This CDR3 contains 14 residues. Germline V gene lookup returns CDR1 SGHAT and CDR2 FQNNGV. The CDR3 coding sequence is TGTGCCAGCAGCTTAAACGGAGTGCAAGAGACCCAGTACTTC. Translated: CASSLNGVQETQYF.

In nucleotides, the CDR3 is TGTGCCAGCAGTTCTTATCTGGGGCCTCGGGGCTACACCTTC. It codes for CASSSYLGPRGYTF. This chain uses TRBV28 with TRBJ1-2, with TRBD1 as a possible D gene (5 bases). The germline CDR1 and CDR2 sequences are MDHEN and SYDVKM. Trimming stripped 4 bases from V and 8 bases from J, with 17 bases between. This CDR3 is built from 14 residues.

This clone appeared a single time. The chain couples TRBV12-3 or TRBV12-4 to TRBJ2-7, with 8 nucleotides matching TRBD2. The CDR3 contains 12 residues. V gave up 3 bases and J gave up 11 bases; unmatched junction bases: 6. Written as DNA, the CDR3 is TGTGCCAGCAGTTTCGCGGGGGGCGTTGAGTACTTC. It yields the protein CASSFAGGVEYF.

The chain recombines TRBV28 with TRBJ2-1; 7 nucleotides match TRBD2. Germline V gene data show CDR1 as MDHEN and CDR2 as SYDVKM. The CDR3 consists of 14 residues. J lost 4 bases, V lost 6 bases, and 6 bases had no gene match. DNA for the CDR3: TGTGCCAGCAGAGAGTCTAGCGGTTACAATGAGCAGTTCTTC. It translates to CASRESSGYNEQFF.

This clone was seen only once. The chain is built from TRBV27 and TRBJ2-7; the match to TRBD2 covers 9 bases. CDR1 and CDR2 (germline): MNHEY, SMNVEV (reference sequence). V was clipped by 5 bases and J by 5 bases; unmatched bases: 10. This CDR3 spans 15 amino acids. CDR3 in DNA: TGTGCCAGCAGTCGGTTACGGACTAGCGAGGACGAGCAGTACTTC. Its protein is CASSRLRTSEDEQYF.

This chain connects TRBV27 to TRBJ1-1, with D maybe TRBD1 (6 bases). CDR3 length: 14 residues. V was clipped by 3 bases and J by 1 base, with 9 bases between them. In germline, CDR1 is MNHEY, CDR2 SMNVEV (reference sequence). This CDR3 reads CASSFGGRNTEAFF. CDR3 sequence (DNA): TGTGCCAGCAGTTTTGGGGGCAGGAACACTGAAGCTTTCTTT.

The genes are TRBV3-1 (or the pseudogene TRBV3-2) and TRBJ1-6; possible D gene TRBD1, 6 bases. CDR1 LGHDT and CDR2 YNNKEL come from the germline V gene (reference sequence). Trimming removed 3 bases from V and 9 bases from J, with 18 bases in between. The CDR3 runs to 16 residues. The CDR3 is CASSHRPGQGSSPLHF. The CDR3 nucleotides read TGTGCCAGCAGCCACCGACCGGGTCAGGGGAGTTCACCCCTCCACTTT.

This chain links TRBV2 with TRBJ1-2, with D tentatively TRBD1 (6 bases). Trimming removed 6 bases from V and 4 bases from J, with 15 bases in between. CDR3 length: 14 amino acids. Germline V lookup: CDR1 SNHLY, CDR2 FYNNEI. The CDR3 DNA sequence: TGTGCCAGCAGCCGGGACACAGAAGTCTATGGCTACACCTTC. Its translation is CASSRDTEVYGYTF. Filled out from reference TRBV2 and TRBJ1-2, the complete variable domain reads EPEVTQTPSHQVTQMGQEVILRCVPISNHLYFYWYRQILGQKVEFLVSFYNNEISEKSEIFDDQFSVERPDGSNFTLKIRSTKLEDSAMYFCASSRDTEVYGYTFGSGTRLTVV.

The chain carries TRBV5-6 and TRBJ1-1, with 7 bases aligning to TRBD1. The CDR3 is 15 residues long. V lost 7 bases to trimming and J lost 1 base; unmatched junction nucleotides: 10. Germline loops: CDR1 SGHDT, CDR2 YYEEEE. The CDR3 is CASGTGVTANTEAFF. The CDR3 region has the DNA TGTGCCAGCGGTACAGGGGTTACAGCGAACACTGAAGCTTTCTTT.

The rearrangement links TRBV5-6 to TRBJ2-3; unclear D gene. The V and J ends lost 5 bases and 2 bases respectively, with 6 bases between them. The length of the CDR3 is 12 residues. Germline loops: CDR1 SGHDT, CDR2 YYEEEE. The CDR3 DNA reads as TGTGCCAGCAGTCAAATCACAGATACGCAGTATTTT. As protein: CASSQITDTQYF.

This clone was recorded a few times. V usage is TRBV18 and J usage is TRBJ1-1; D remains ambiguous. The CDR3 runs to 11 residues. V was trimmed by 8 bases and J by 3 bases, leaving 7 bases between them. The germline V gene has CDR1 KGHSH and CDR2 LQKENI. The DNA for the CDR3 is TGTGCCAGCACCCTAGACACTGAAGCTTTCTTT. Translation: CASTLDTEAFF.

This clone was observed a single time. The chain links TRBV2 to TRBJ2-7; TRBD2 aligns across 9 bases. The CDR3 loop spans 15 amino acids. V dropped 6 bases and J dropped 3; count of bases not matched to a gene: 9. Germline V gives CDR1 SNHLY, CDR2 FYNNEI. Here the CDR3 DNA reads TGTGCCAGCAGCGGGGTAGCGGGGGAGCGCTACGAGCAGTACTTC. This gives the protein CASSGVAGERYEQYF.

This clone was seen a single time. The rearrangement uses TRBV3-1 (or the pseudogene TRBV3-2) and TRBJ2-1; 10 bases are a match to TRBD1. CDR3 size: 16 residues. Losses at the gene ends were 4 bases for V and 6 bases for J; bases not matched to a gene: 9. CDR1 and CDR2 from the germline V gene are LGHDT and YNNKEL (reference sequence). CDR3 residues: CASSPPGTGAANEQFF. CDR3 DNA sequence: TGTGCCAGCAGCCCCCCCGGGACAGGGGCGGCCAATGAGCAGTTCTTC.

This chain uses TRBV24-1 with TRBJ2-1; 8 positions agree with TRBD1. Per germline, CDR1 KGHDR and CDR2 SFDVKD. CDR3 length: 13 amino acids. V lost 4 bases and J lost 9; bases outside the gene matches: 4. The CDR3 spells CATSEFDRGEQFF. The CDR3, as DNA: TGTGCCACCAGTGAATTTGACAGGGGTGAGCAGTTCTTC.

The rearrangement uses TRBV7-9 and TRBJ1-4; 9 bases are shared with TRBD1. From germline, CDR1 is SEHNR and CDR2 FQNEAQ (reference sequence). This CDR3 comprises 15 residues. V lost 5 bases to trimming and J lost 8 bases; unmatched junction nucleotides: 9. CDR3 loop: CASSALGTGREKLFF. In DNA form, the CDR3 reads TGTGCCAGCAGCGCCCTCGGGACAGGGCGGGAAAAACTGTTTTTT.

The chain carries TRBV12-3 or TRBV12-4 and TRBJ2-7; D not certain. CDR3 length equals 11 residues. V lost 5 bases to trimming and J lost 2 bases, with 4 bases between them. CDR3 loop: CASSRAYEQYF. DNA for the CDR3: TGTGCCAGCAGTAGAGCCTACGAGCAGTACTTC.

The chain combines TRBV5-5 with TRBJ2-3; a weak D match, TRBD2 (6 bases). CDR3 length: 14 amino acids. The V gene's germline CDR1 is SGHKS and CDR2 YYEKEE (reference sequence). V lost 4 bases and J lost 4, with 13 bases in between. The CDR3 region has the DNA TGTGCCAGCAGCGCAGGGACTGGGCCAGATACGCAGTATTTT. This gives the protein CASSAGTGPDTQYF.

This chain links TRBV7-2 with TRBJ2-7; 8 bases map to TRBD2. Trimming at V came to 5 bases and at J to 4 bases, leaving 10 bases not matched to a gene. Germline CDR1 reads SGHTA; CDR2 reads FQGNSA. The CDR3 sequence is 15 residues long. CDR3 sequence (DNA): TGTGCCAGCAGCCTTCAACGGGGGGGTCATTACGAGCAGTACTTC. It encodes CASSLQRGGHYEQYF.

The CDR3 region has the DNA TGTGCCAGCAATCTGGCAGGGATGGCGGGAAACACTGAAGCTTTCTTT. It is translated as CASNLAGMAGNTEAFF. V gene TRBV3-1 (or the pseudogene TRBV3-2) combines with J gene TRBJ1-1, with D possibly matching TRBD1 (5 bases). This CDR3 is 16 amino acids long. V dropped 7 bases and J dropped 2 bases, with 20 bases sitting between them. Per germline, CDR1 LGHDT and CDR2 YNNKEL (reference sequence).

This sequence joins TRBV7-5 and TRBJ1-4; no DNA check was done on the table's D call, TRBD1. TRBV7-5 is a documented pseudogene. The CDR3 contains 16 residues. CDR3 nucleotides: TGTGCCAGAAGCTTAGGCAGGGTGGGGTTTGTGGAAAAACTGTTTTTT. Protein: CARSLGRVGFVEKLFF.

V usage is TRBV6-6 and J usage is TRBJ1-1; 9 bases line up with TRBD1. After removal of 6 bases from V and 4 bases from J, the junction contained 6 bases not matched to a gene. This CDR3 is 14 amino acids long. Germline-derived CDR1 and CDR2 are MNHNY and SVGAGI (reference sequence). For the CDR3, the DNA is TGTGCCAGCAGGGATACAGGGGGCGTCACTGAAGCTTTCTTT. Translation gives CASRDTGGVTEAFF.

This clone has only a few counts. The genes are TRBV27 and TRBJ1-1; no clear D. Germline V lookup: CDR1 MNHEY, CDR2 SMNVEV (reference sequence). The V end was cut by 7 bases, the J end by 4 bases, with 13 bases between. The CDR3 length is 13 residues. Written as DNA, the CDR3 is TGTGCCAGCACCTCGAGGCGGGGCACTGAAGCTTTCTTT. It translates to CASTSRRGTEAFF.

The chain links TRBV27 to TRBJ2-7, with 10 bases aligning to TRBD1. Germline trimming cut 4 bases from V and 5 bases from J; bases unmatched to any gene: 11. The length of the CDR3 is 16 residues. Germline CDR1 MNHEY, CDR2 SMNVEV (reference sequence). The CDR3 loop is CASSSVTGTGAHEQYF. The DNA for the CDR3 is TGTGCCAGCAGTTCTGTAACCGGGACAGGGGCCCACGAGCAGTACTTC.